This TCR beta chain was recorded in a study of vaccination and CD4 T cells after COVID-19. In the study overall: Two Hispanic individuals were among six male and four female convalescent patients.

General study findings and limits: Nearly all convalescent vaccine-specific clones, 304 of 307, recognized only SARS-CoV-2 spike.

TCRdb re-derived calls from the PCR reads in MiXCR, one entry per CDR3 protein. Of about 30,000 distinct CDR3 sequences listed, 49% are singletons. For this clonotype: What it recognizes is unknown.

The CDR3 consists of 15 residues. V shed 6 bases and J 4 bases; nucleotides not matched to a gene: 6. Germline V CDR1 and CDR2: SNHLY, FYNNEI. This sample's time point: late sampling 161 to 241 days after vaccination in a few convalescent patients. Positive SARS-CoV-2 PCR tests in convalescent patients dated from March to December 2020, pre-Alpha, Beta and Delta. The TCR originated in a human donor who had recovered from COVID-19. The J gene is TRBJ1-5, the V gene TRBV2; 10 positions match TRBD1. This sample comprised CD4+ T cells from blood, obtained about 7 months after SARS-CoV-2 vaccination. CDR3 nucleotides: TGTGCCAGCAGACTTAGGACAGGGGGGAATCAGCCCCAGCATTTT. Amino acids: CASRLRTGGNQPQHF.